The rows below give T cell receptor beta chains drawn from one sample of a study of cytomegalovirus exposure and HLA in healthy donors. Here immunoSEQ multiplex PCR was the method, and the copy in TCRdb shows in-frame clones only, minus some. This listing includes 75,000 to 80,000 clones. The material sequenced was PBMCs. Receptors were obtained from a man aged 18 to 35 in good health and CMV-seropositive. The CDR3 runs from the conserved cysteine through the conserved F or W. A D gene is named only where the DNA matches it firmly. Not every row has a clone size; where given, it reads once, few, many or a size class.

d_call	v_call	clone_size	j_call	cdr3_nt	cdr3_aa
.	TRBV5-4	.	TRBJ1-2	TGTGCCAGCAGCTTGGCGGGGGTGAATTATGGCTACACCTTC	CASSLAGVNYGYTF
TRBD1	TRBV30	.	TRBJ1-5	TGTGCCTGGAGTGGCACAGGGGCCCAGCCCCAGCATTTT	CAWSGTGAQPQHF
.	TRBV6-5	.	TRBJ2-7	TGTGCCAGCAGTGCCGATCGGGGTTCCTACGAGCAGTACTTC	CASSADRGSYEQYF
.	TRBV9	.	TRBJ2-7	TGTGCCAGCAGCGTAGCGGTAGAATCCGAGCAGTACTTC	CASSVAVESEQYF
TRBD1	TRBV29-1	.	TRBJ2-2	TGCAGCGCATCAGGACAGGGGGGGGTTGGGGAGCTGTTTTTT	CSASGQGGVGELFF
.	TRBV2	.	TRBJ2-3	TGTGCCAGCAGTGTGGCTCGTCAGGGCACAGATACGCAGTATTTT	CASSVARQGTDTQYF
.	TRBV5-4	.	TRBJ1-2	TGTGCCAGCATCTCGAGCTATGGCTACACCTTC	CASISSYGYTF
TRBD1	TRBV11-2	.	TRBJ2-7	TGTGCCAGCAACTCGCAGGGGGCGACGTACGAGCAGTACTTC	CASNSQGATYEQYF
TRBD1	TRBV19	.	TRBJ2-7	TGTGCCAGTAGTCGGACAGGGAAGTACGAGCAGTACTTC	CASSRTGKYEQYF
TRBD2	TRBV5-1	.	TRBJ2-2	TGCGCCAGCAGCTTGACTAGCGAAACCGGGGAGCTGTTTTTT	CASSLTSETGELFF
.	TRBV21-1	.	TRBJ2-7	TGTGCCAGCAGCAAAGCGCGGAACCCCTACGAGCAGTACTTC	CASSKARNPYEQYF
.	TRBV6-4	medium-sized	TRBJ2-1	TGTGCCAGCAGTGACGAGGATGGGAGATACAATGAGCAGTTCTTC	CASSDEDGRYNEQFF
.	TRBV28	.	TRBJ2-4	TGTGCCAGCAGTTTGGAAGACAGACAAAACATTCAGTACTTC	CASSLEDRQNIQYF
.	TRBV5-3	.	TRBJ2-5	TGTGCCAGAAGCTTGGACTGGTTTGAGACCCAGTACTTC	CARSLDWFETQYF
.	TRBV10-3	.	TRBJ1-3	TGTGCCATCAGTGACTACGACGCAGGAAATGCTGGAAACACCATATATTTT	CAISDYDAGNAGNTIYF
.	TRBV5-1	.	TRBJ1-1	TGCGCCAGCAGCTTGGGGAGCTTATCGAACACTGAAGCTTTCTTT	CASSLGSLSNTEAFF
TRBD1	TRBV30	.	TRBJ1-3	TGTGCCTATCAGACAGGGGACCTCTCTGGAAACACCATATATTTT	CAYQTGDLSGNTIYF
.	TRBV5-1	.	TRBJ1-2	TGCGCCAGCAGCTTGGACACCGATTCCTATGGCTACACCTTC	CASSLDTDSYGYTF
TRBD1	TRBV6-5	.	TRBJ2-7	TGTGCCAGCAATATACAGGGGGGAGCCGAGCAGTACTTC	CASNIQGGAEQYF
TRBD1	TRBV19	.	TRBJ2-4	TGTGCCAGTAGTATAAGACAGGGCGGCCCAAGCATTCAGTACTTC	CASSIRQGGPSIQYF
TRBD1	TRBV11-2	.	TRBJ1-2	TGTGCCAGCAGCCCCCGGGCCTCCGGGACAGGGGAAGTTGGCTACACCTTC	CASSPRASGTGEVGYTF
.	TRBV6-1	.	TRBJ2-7	TGTGCCAGCAGGGGGTTAGGGGACGAGCAGTACTTC	CASRGLGDEQYF
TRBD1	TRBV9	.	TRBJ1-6	TGTGCCAGCAGCGTAGTCGACAGGGGTTATAATTCACCCCTCCACTTT	CASSVVDRGYNSPLHF
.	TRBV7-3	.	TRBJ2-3	TGTGCCAGCAGCTTAGCGGATGGCTCAGATACGCAGTATTTT	CASSLADGSDTQYF
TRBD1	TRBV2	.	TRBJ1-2	TGTGCCAGCAGTAAAACGGGCGACAGGGGAAATGGCTACACCTTC	CASSKTGDRGNGYTF
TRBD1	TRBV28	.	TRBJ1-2	TGTGCCAGCAAGAGGGACAGGATACCCTACACCTTC	CASKRDRIPYTF
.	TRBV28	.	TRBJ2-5	TGTGCCAGCAGTTTGAAGGGCGCCGGGGTAGAGACCCAGTACTTC	CASSLKGAGVETQYF
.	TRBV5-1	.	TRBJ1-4	TGCGCCAGCAGCCCGGCGGGTGAAAAACTGTTTTTT	CASSPAGEKLFF
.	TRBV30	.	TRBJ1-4	TGTGCCTGGGAGGGAGACGGGGCAGCGGGAGATGAAAAACTGTTTTTT	CAWEGDGAAGDEKLFF
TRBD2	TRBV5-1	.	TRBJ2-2	TGCGCCAGCAGCTTGGCCGCAGCGGGAGGGGACACCGGGGAGCTGTTTTTT	CASSLAAAGGDTGELFF
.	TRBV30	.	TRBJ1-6	TGTGCCTGGACTCCGGGAGCTGCACCCCTCCACTTT	CAWTPGAAPLHF
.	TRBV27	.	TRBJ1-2	TGTGCCAGCAGCACTCGGCCCGGGAGTAACTATGGCTACACCTTC	CASSTRPGSNYGYTF
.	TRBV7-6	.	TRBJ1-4	TGTGCCAGCAGCTCCCAAACGACACTTTGGGGGGTTAATGAAAAACTGTTTTTT	CASSSQTTLWGVNEKLFF
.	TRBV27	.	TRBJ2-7	TGTGCCAGCAGTTTGCGGGAAGGTCACTCCTACGAGCAGTACTTC	CASSLREGHSYEQYF
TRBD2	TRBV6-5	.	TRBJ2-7	TGTGCCAGCAGTTACTTGTCTAGCGGCTACGAGCAGTACTTC	CASSYLSSGYEQYF
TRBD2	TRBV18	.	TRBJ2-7	TGTGCCAGCTCACTCCCGGGACAGGGTCGACTAGCGGGGAGCTACGAGCAGTACTTC	CASSLPGQGRLAGSYEQYF
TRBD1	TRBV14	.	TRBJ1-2	TGTGCCAGCAGCCACACAGGGGAATTTAGCTACACCTTC	CASSHTGEFSYTF
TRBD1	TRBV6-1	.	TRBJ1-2	TGTGCCAGCAGAAGCAGGGGGGCGCATGGCTACACCTTC	CASRSRGAHGYTF
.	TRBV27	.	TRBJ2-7	TGTGCCAGCAGAGAGGGAACGGGACAAACTATCTACGAGCAGTACTTC	CASREGTGQTIYEQYF
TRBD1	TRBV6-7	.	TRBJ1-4	TGTGCCAGCAGTGACCAGGACAGGGAGAAGGAAAAACTGTTTTTT	CASSDQDREKEKLFF
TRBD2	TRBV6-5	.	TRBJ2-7	TGTGCCAGCAGCCGCGGGGGTGCGCATTACGAGCAGTACTTC	CASSRGGAHYEQYF
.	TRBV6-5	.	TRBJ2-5	TGTGCCAGCAGTTATTTCATGCGTCCGGAGACCCAGTACTTC	CASSYFMRPETQYF
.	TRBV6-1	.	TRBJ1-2	TGTGCCAGCAGTGAAGCGTACAGCGGCTTCTATGGCTACACCTTC	CASSEAYSGFYGYTF
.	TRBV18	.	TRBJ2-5	TGTGCCAGCTCACGCGGGGAAGAGACCCAGTACTTC	CASSRGEETQYF
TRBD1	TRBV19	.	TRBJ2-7	TGTGCCAGTAGTATCTCGGGACAGCTATCCTACGAGCAGTACTTC	CASSISGQLSYEQYF
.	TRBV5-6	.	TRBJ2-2	TGTGCCAGCAGCACGGGACAATACACCGGGGAGCTGTTTTTT	CASSTGQYTGELFF
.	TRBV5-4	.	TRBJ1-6	TGTGCCAGCAGCCACACAGGGCCAAGGAGCTCCTATAATTCACCCCTCCACTTT	CASSHTGPRSSYNSPLHF
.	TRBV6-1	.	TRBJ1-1	TGTGCCAGCAGTGTAGAAGGGAGGAGCGCTAACACTGAAGCTTTCTTT	CASSVEGRSANTEAFF
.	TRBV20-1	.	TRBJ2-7	TGCAGTGCTAGCGAGTTTGAGCAGTACTTC	CSASEFEQYF
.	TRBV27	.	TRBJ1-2	TGTGCCAGCAGTTTATCGGGGGGGGGTGGCTACACCTTC	CASSLSGGGGYTF
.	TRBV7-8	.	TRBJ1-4	TGTGCCAGCAGCTTAGTGCGGATTCGGGGGAGAGAAGCTAATGAAAAACTGTTTTTT	CASSLVRIRGREANEKLFF
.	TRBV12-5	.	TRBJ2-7	TGTGCTAGTGCCTTGGGGGGACGGACCTTCGTAGAGCAGTACTTC	CASALGGRTFVEQYF
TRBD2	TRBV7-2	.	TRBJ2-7	TGTGCCAGCAGGGGGCTAGCGGGAGACTACGAGCAGTACTTC	CASRGLAGDYEQYF
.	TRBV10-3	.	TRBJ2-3	TGTGCCATCCGGAGGTTTGACACAGATACGCAGTATTTT	CAIRRFDTDTQYF
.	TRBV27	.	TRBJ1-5	TGTGCCAGCAGTCTCGGGGGGGGATGGCCCCAGCATTTT	CASSLGGGWPQHF
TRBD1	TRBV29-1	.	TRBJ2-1	TGCAGCGTTGATCGACAGGGGGTTCCGGGTGAGCAGTTCTTC	CSVDRQGVPGEQFF
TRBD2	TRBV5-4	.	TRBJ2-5	TGTGCCAGCAGCTTGGCCGGGGGAGGGCCTAGGGAGACCCAGTACTTC	CASSLAGGGPRETQYF